This TCR beta chain is from a study of OX40 agonist ivuxolimab in advanced cancers. Study as a whole: Across the patients, intravenous ivuxolimab was delivered every 2 weeks at 0.01 to 10 mg/kg.

CDR1 is SGDLS and CDR2 is YYNGEE in the germline V gene. The V gene lost 4 bases and the J gene lost 6 bases, with 14 bases spanning the gap. The CDR3 totals 13 residues. TCRdb's copy holds only in-frame clones and misses some; the assay was immunoSEQ multiplex PCR. The table has over 55,000 clones, 75% to 85% seen once; the top ten hold approximately 0.64%. The gene calls are TRBV9 and TRBJ2-7; D ambiguous. Specimen: CD4+ or CD8+ T cells sorted from blood, collected in a trial of the OX40 agonist ivuxolimab. This sequence was found in an adult with an advanced solid tumor such as melanoma, head and neck, liver or kidney cancer. The CDR3 sequence: CASSSNLVTEQYF. The CDR3 DNA follows: TGTGCCAGCAGCTCGAATTTAGTCACCGAGCAGTACTTC.